This TCR beta chain stems from a study of Ad26.COV2.S vaccination and SARS-CoV-2 variants. Generated by immunoSEQ multiplex PCR, the TCRdb table keeps only in-frame clones and is missing some. The table has under 400,000 clones, about nine tenths seen once. Treatment described: about 20 received Ad26.COV2.S at low or high dose, single or two shots; several received placebo; per-sample allocation not given. Collection of the samples took place on day 63 after the first injection of vaccine or placebo. This Boston cohort included adults aged 18-55 years. Remarks on this clone: Its antigen is still unknown.

Broader study findings: Reportedly, after vaccination the spike-specific CD8+ and CD4+ T cell responses displayed substantial breadth.

This receptor was identified in a person between 18 and 59 years old who received the Ad26.COV2.S COVID-19 vaccine or a placebo. The sample consisted of peripheral blood, taken in a trial of Ad26.COV2.S vaccine versus placebo.

CDR3: CASSVSEGGYSEQYF. CDR3 nucleotides: TGTGCCAGCAGCGTATCAGAGGGGGGTTATTCCGAGCAGTACTTC. The chain carries TRBV9 and TRBJ2-7; either TRBD1 or TRBD2 may fit D (6 bases each). The germline V gene encodes CDR1 SGDLS and CDR2 YYNGEE. This CDR3 is built from 15 residues. V was cut by 1 base and J by 6 bases, with 17 bases left in between.